Included here is one T cell receptor (beta chain) sequence, with context. Its antigen is still unknown. Roughly 93 million PBMCs supplied genomic DNA for unsorted samples. This sample is part of a study of shared clonotypes between healthy human individuals. About the study: A few men and a couple of women, aged 18 to 49, were donors.

Notes on the study in general: Having only a few donors restricted how much genetic and exposure-history diversity was captured.

Several immunoSEQ plates received, in even portions, the genomic DNA of each subset. The data were produced by immunoSEQ multiplex PCR, yet TCRdb's version contains in-frame clones alone and is incomplete. Counted here are about 490,000 clones, around 80% occurring once; the ten biggest clones make up roughly 13%. The sequence derives from a woman aged 40 to 55 in good health. Some clones in this sample may be carry-over from other donors' samples. The sample was PBMCs.

The CDR3 protein is CASSQENFLQGVTYEQYF. The CDR3 DNA follows: TGCGCCAGCAGCCAAGAAAATTTCTTACAGGGGGTGACCTACGAGCAGTACTTC. The V gene is TRBV4-1, the J gene TRBJ2-7, with TRBD1 identical over 8 bases. Germline CDR1 reads MGHRA; CDR2 reads YSYEKL. The CDR3 is 18 residues long. J gave up 2 bases and V 0 bases, and 12 bases lay outside the gene matches.